This section outlines one T cell receptor (beta chain) sequence together with its context. The sample's time point: peripheral blood 6 weeks after treatment start. The V gene end was trimmed by 2 bases and the J gene end by 4 bases; junction bases not matched to a gene: 2. The germline CDR1 and CDR2 sequences are PRHDT and FYEKMQ (reference sequence). The CDR3 length is 14 residues. Profiled with immunoSEQ multiplex PCR; TCRdb holds only in-frame clones, not every one. The table lists roughly 120,000 clones, around nine tenths of them singletons, with more than 1.5% in the top ten. This specimen comes from a study of PD-L1 blockade in urothelial cancer.

The source of this sequence is a man aged 55 to 69 with urothelial cancer. The material was PBMCs, obtained around atezolizumab (anti-PD-L1) treatment. The chain links TRBV13 to TRBJ2-1, with 7 bases fitting TRBD2. The CDR3 DNA sequence: TGTGCCAGCAGCTTAACGGGAGGTTACAATGAGCAGTTCTTC. Protein product: CASSLTGGYNEQFF.